The 16 T cell receptor beta chains presented below share a single source sample, sequenced in a study of T cell responses to AZD1222 COVID-19 vaccine. Data came from immunoSEQ multiplex PCR; TCRdb stores just in-frame clones and leaves some out. The data show approximately 150,000 clones, 91% seen once. The source material was peripheral blood, sampled 28 days after the second AZD1222 dose. The receptors shown here come from an adult who received the AZD1222 COVID-19 vaccine.

The chain combines TRBV20-1 with TRBJ1-4; 7 bases map to TRBD1. Germline-derived CDR1 and CDR2 are DFQATT and SNEGSKA (reference sequence). Trimming cost V 3 bases and J 3 bases; bases outside gene matches: 4. The CDR3 consists of 14 residues. The CDR3 DNA is TGCAGTGCTAGTGCGACAGGGCCTAATGAAAAACTGTTTTTT. Its translation: CSASATGPNEKLFF.

J is TRBJ2-7 and V is TRBV20-1; 9 positions match TRBD2. From germline, CDR1 is DFQATT and CDR2 SNEGSKA (reference sequence). The CDR3 runs to 16 residues. J was trimmed by 2 bases and V by 3 bases; bases with no gene match: 11. CDR3 DNA: TGCAGTGCTAGTAAGCAGCGGGGGGCGGGGCCCTACGAGCAGTACTTC. As protein: CSASKQRGAGPYEQYF.

V is TRBV16 and J is TRBJ1-6; TRBD1 matches 10 bases. V gave up 4 bases and J gave up 7 bases; unmatched junction bases: 1. Germline V gene data show CDR1 as KGHSY and CDR2 as FQNENV. The CDR3 covers 14 residues. CDR3 bases: TGTGCCAGCAGCCCGGGACAGGGGAATTCACCCCTCCACTTT. The encoded protein is CASSPGQGNSPLHF.

CDR3: CASRAQSGTRLYEQYF. Here the CDR3 DNA reads TGTGCCAGCAGAGCTCAATCCGGGACTAGACTATACGAGCAGTACTTC. The chain has TRBV7-9 and TRBJ2-7, with 8 bases matching TRBD2. The CDR3 consists of 16 residues. CDR1 is SEHNR, CDR2 FQNEAQ, per germline (reference sequence). V lost 6 bases and J lost 4; bases outside the gene matches: 14.

This rearrangement joins TRBV5-1 to TRBJ1-5; D uncertain. Deletions cut 4 bases from V and 1 base from J, with 6 bases between. The germline CDR1 and CDR2 sequences are SGHRS and YFSETQ. The CDR3 sequence is 13 residues long. The CDR3 nucleotides read TGCGCCAGCAGCGCAGACAGCAATCAGCCCCAGCATTTT. Protein: CASSADSNQPQHF.

The chain joins TRBV19 to TRBJ1-4, with a weak D call TRBD1 (6 bases). Trimming took off 4 bases at V and 6 bases at J, with 12 bases between the two ends. This CDR3 comprises 14 residues. The V gene's germline CDR1 is LNHDA and CDR2 SQIVND (reference sequence). DNA for the CDR3: TGTGCCAGTAGTAACAGGGCGAAGGATGAAAAACTGTTTTTT. This codes for CASSNRAKDEKLFF.

The chain is built from TRBV5-1 and TRBJ2-1; 12 bases line up with TRBD2. V shed 4 bases, J shed 0 bases, and the junction held 5 bases outside the gene matches. The CDR3 is 17 residues long. Germline-derived CDR1 and CDR2 are SGHRS and YFSETQ. In DNA form, the CDR3 reads TGCGCCAGCAGCGGGCCACTAGCGGGGGGCTCCTACAATGAGCAGTTCTTC. It encodes CASSGPLAGGSYNEQFF.

The V call is TRBV3-1 (or the pseudogene TRBV3-2), the J call TRBJ2-7; 9 nucleotides match TRBD2. The V segment lost 2 bases and the J segment 4 bases; nucleotides outside the gene matches: 6. CDR1 and CDR2 (germline): LGHDT, YNNKEL (reference sequence). This CDR3 is built from 15 residues. The CDR3, as DNA: TGTGCCAGCAGCCAATTTTTGACTAGCGGATACGAGCAGTACTTC. Its translation: CASSQFLTSGYEQYF.

This rearrangement joins TRBV25-1 to TRBJ2-7, with no clear D. CDR1 is MGHDK and CDR2 is SYGVNS in the germline V gene. The V end was cut by 6 bases, the J end by 2 bases, with 5 bases between. CDR3 size: 11 residues. Here the CDR3 reads CASSPAYEQYF. The CDR3 DNA follows: TGTGCCAGCAGCCCCGCCTACGAGCAGTACTTC.

The chain carries TRBV11-3 and TRBJ2-6; a possible D gene is TRBD2 (5 bases). Germline CDR1 and CDR2: SGHNT and YENEEA. The CDR3 has 15 residues. Trimming took off 0 bases at V and 2 bases at J, with 5 bases between the two ends. Here the CDR3 reads CASSLDGTGANVLTF. DNA for the CDR3: TGTGCCAGCAGCTTAGACGGGACTGGGGCCAACGTCCTGACTTTC.

V and J are TRBV5-1 and TRBJ2-7; either TRBD1 or TRBD2 may supply D (5 bases each). This CDR3 spans 14 amino acids. V was trimmed by 0 bases and J by 2 bases, leaving 9 bases between them. CDR1 and CDR2 from the germline V gene are SGHRS and YFSETQ. CDR3 region: CASSLGGSTYEQYF. CDR3 nucleotides: TGCGCCAGCAGCTTGGGGGGGAGTACCTACGAGCAGTACTTC.

The J gene is TRBJ2-7, the V gene TRBV6-5; no clear D gene. The germline V and J ends were trimmed by 7 bases and 1 base, with 11 bases remaining between them. The CDR3 covers 13 residues. The germline CDR1 and CDR2 sequences are MNHEY and SVGAGI. The CDR3: CASKEGLSYEQYF. The CDR3 DNA is TGTGCCAGCAAAGAAGGGCTTTCCTACGAGCAGTACTTC.

The sample holds one count of this clone. The chain recombines TRBV10-3 with TRBJ2-5; D possibly corresponds to TRBD2 (7 bases). From germline, CDR1 is ENHRY and CDR2 SYGVKD. The V and J ends lost 3 bases and 0 bases respectively, with 17 bases between them. The CDR3 is 17 amino acids. The chain's CDR3 is CAISDGASGQYQETQYF. The DNA for the CDR3 is TGTGCCATCAGTGATGGGGCTAGCGGACAGTACCAAGAGACCCAGTACTTC.

The chain links TRBV19 to TRBJ1-1; D call uncertain. Between the trimmed V and J ends, which lost 2 bases and 0 bases, there was a span of 13 bases. The CDR3 is 16 amino acids. CDR1 and CDR2 from the germline V gene are LNHDA and SQIVND (reference sequence). CDR3 region: CASSIKASLMNTEAFF. The CDR3, as DNA: TGTGCCAGTAGTATAAAGGCCAGTTTAATGAACACTGAAGCTTTCTTT.

V and J are TRBV7-9 and TRBJ1-3; D remains unclear. Germline V gives CDR1 SEHNR, CDR2 FQNEAQ (reference sequence). With 1 base removed from V and 4 bases from J, the gap between germline ends came to 11 bases. The CDR3 is made up of 15 amino acids. DNA for the CDR3: TGTGCCAGCAGCTTAGGAAGCAGTTCGGGAAACACCATATATTTT. Amino acid sequence: CASSLGSSSGNTIYF. Filled out from reference TRBV7-9 and TRBJ1-3, the complete variable domain reads DTGVSQNPRHKITKRGQNVTFRCDPISEHNRLYWYRQTLGQGPEFLTYFQNEAQLEKSRLLSDRFSAERPKGSFSTLEIQRTEQGDSAMYLCASSLGSSSGNTIYFGEGSWLTVV.

The J gene is TRBJ2-7, the V gene TRBV27; D is possibly TRBD1 or TRBD2 (6 bases each). The V gene's germline CDR1 is MNHEY and CDR2 SMNVEV (reference sequence). The CDR3 runs 14 residues. The V and J ends lost 7 bases and 5 bases respectively, with 18 bases between them. CDR3 coding DNA: TGTGCCAGCACCGGATCGGGGGCAGCAAACGAGCAGTACTTC. This gives the protein CASTGSGAANEQYF.